Each of the 16 T cell receptor beta chains below was sequenced from the same sample in a study of control samples from healthy donors and cancer patients. Here immunoSEQ multiplex PCR was the method, and the copy in TCRdb shows in-frame clones only, minus some. The sample lists approximately 50,000 clones; approximately 94% were seen once. The specimen was PBMCs. Source of these receptors: a man aged 25-40 years with colorectal cancer.

This clone was seen just once. This chain connects TRBV6-5 to TRBJ2-3, with a tentative D call TRBD1 (5 bases). The CDR3 covers 15 residues. The germline CDR1 and CDR2 sequences are MNHEY and SVGAGI. Trimming left V 2 bases short and J 3 bases short, with 12 bases between. CDR3 region: CASSYGQGSTDTQYF. Here the CDR3 DNA reads TGTGCCAGCAGTTACGGGCAGGGATCGACAGATACGCAGTATTTT.

This chain joins TRBV5-1 and TRBJ2-7, with 9 bases aligning to TRBD1. The CDR3 has 15 residues. Losses at the gene ends were 4 bases for V and 7 bases for J; bases not matched to a gene: 12. Germline CDR1 is SGHRS and CDR2 is YFSETQ. The CDR3 DNA follows: TGCGCCAGCAGCACAGGATTGACAGGGGGGCGAGAGCAGTACTTC. As protein: CASSTGLTGGREQYF. Complete variable domain (other parts from reference TRBV5-1 and TRBJ2-7): KAGVTQTPRYLIKTRGQQVTLSCSPISGHRSVSWYQQTPGQGLQFLFEYFSETQRNKGNFPGRFSGRQFSNSRSEMNVSTLELGDSALYLCASSTGLTGGREQYFGPGTRLTVT.

This sequence joins TRBV6-1 and TRBJ2-4; the match to TRBD1 covers 9 bases. Per germline, CDR1 MNHNS and CDR2 SASEGT. V was pared by 4 bases and J by 5 bases, with 9 bases of the junction left unmatched. This CDR3 has 16 amino acids. The CDR3 DNA sequence: TGTGCCAGCAGTGCTGGGGACAGGGTAATGGAAAACATTCAGTACTTC. This encodes CASSAGDRVMENIQYF.

The chain carries TRBV4-3 and TRBJ1-1; D call uncertain. Germline V gives CDR1 LGHNA, CDR2 YSLEER. The V gene lost 2 bases and the J gene lost 7 bases, with 11 bases spanning the gap. The CDR3 covers 13 residues. The CDR3 sequence: CASSQSGSVEAFF. CDR3 nucleotides: TGCGCCAGCAGCCAATCCGGTAGTGTTGAAGCTTTCTTT.

The chain employs TRBV11-2 and TRBJ2-7; 9 positions agree with TRBD2. Germline CDR1 and CDR2: SGHAT and FQNNGV. This CDR3 is 16 amino acids long. Trimming took 0 bases from V and 4 from J; bases not matched to a gene: 7. The CDR3 loop is CASSLDTPLAGYEQYV. Written as DNA, the CDR3 is TGTGCCAGCAGCTTAGATACCCCCCTAGCGGGGTACGAGCAGTACGTC.

V gene TRBV5-6 combines with J gene TRBJ2-7; possibly TRBD2 for D (6 bases). The V gene's germline CDR1 is SGHDT and CDR2 YYEEEE. The ends were cut back, 1 base at V and 7 bases at J, with 15 bases in the middle. This CDR3 contains 14 residues. The CDR3 sequence: CASSLMEGNREQYF. Written as DNA, the CDR3 is TGTGCCAGCAGCTTGATGGAGGGGAACAGAGAGCAGTACTTC.

This chain joins TRBV30 and TRBJ1-6; D perhaps matches TRBD1 (6 bases). Trimming cost V 1 base and J 0 bases, with 10 bases left between them. Germline-derived CDR1 and CDR2 are GTSNPN and SVGIG (reference sequence). The CDR3 contains 16 residues. In DNA form, the CDR3 reads TGTGCCTGGAGTGGAGGGGGGGCCTCCTATAATTCACCCCTCCACTTT. Translating gives CAWSGGGASYNSPLHF.

This clone was counted between two and nine times. The chain recombines TRBV5-4 with TRBJ1-1; TRBD1 might be the D (5 bases). V was shortened by 4 bases and J by 0 bases, with 10 bases between the two germline ends. This CDR3 spans 14 amino acids. Germline CDR1 reads SGHNT; CDR2 reads YYREEE (reference sequence). CDR3 nucleotides: TGTGCCAGCAGCCCGACAGCAATGAACACTGAAGCTTTCTTT. Encoded protein: CASSPTAMNTEAFF.

V and J are TRBV7-8 and TRBJ1-2; D remains unclear. Trimming removed 4 bases at V and 7 bases at J, with 13 bases between. Germline lookup yields CDR1 SGHVS and CDR2 FQNEAQ. CDR3 length: 13 residues. The CDR3 sequence is CASSSRLRTGYTF. The CDR3 coding sequence is TGTGCCAGCAGCTCCCGTCTTAGGACTGGCTACACCTTC.

With regard to this clone: Here the CDR3 omits its conserved ending phenylalanine or tryptophan, so a read error is the likely source. The DNA is omitted, as the CDR3 cannot be located on it reliably, and the CDR3 follows TCRdb's listing. The rearrangement joins TRBV21-1 to TRBJ2-7; TRBD2, the table's D call, was not compared with the DNA. TRBV21-1 is recorded as a pseudogene. The CDR3 has 9 amino acids, counting both end residues. The CDR3 spells CASSKAGGP.

The chain is built from TRBV19 and TRBJ2-2, with 12 bases aligning to TRBD1. Germline V gene lookup returns CDR1 LNHDA and CDR2 SQIVND (reference sequence). J was trimmed by 3 bases and V by 5 bases; bases with no gene match: 4. CDR3 length equals 16 residues. The DNA of the CDR3 is TGTGCCAGTAGTGGGACAGGGGGCTTATACACCGGGGAGCTGTTTTTT. This gives the protein CASSGTGGLYTGELFF.

In this sample, this clone turned up a few times. This chain joins TRBV5-4 and TRBJ1-2, with 8 bases that match TRBD1. Germline V lookup: CDR1 SGHNT, CDR2 YYREEE (reference sequence). Germline trimming cut 4 bases from V and 4 bases from J; bases unmatched to any gene: 9. There are 15 residues in the CDR3. The CDR3 region is CASSPDRGVTYGYTF. CDR3 sequence (DNA): TGTGCCAGCAGCCCAGACAGGGGAGTAACCTATGGCTACACCTTC.

This chain links TRBV4-3 with TRBJ2-3; the match to TRBD1 covers 7 bases. In germline, CDR1 is LGHNA, CDR2 YSLEER. The V gene end was trimmed by 3 bases and the J gene end by 8 bases; junction bases not matched to a gene: 8. The CDR3 is 14 amino acids. The CDR3 region has the DNA TGCGCCAGCAGCCAGCAGACAGGGTTTGGTACGCAGTATTTT. It encodes CASSQQTGFGTQYF.

This rearrangement joins TRBV3-1 (or the pseudogene TRBV3-2) to TRBJ1-2; 7 bases agree with TRBD1. The V gene end was trimmed by 5 bases and the J gene end by 8 bases; junction bases not matched to a gene: 2. The length of the CDR3 is 11 residues. Germline CDR1 reads LGHDT; CDR2 reads YNNKEL (reference sequence). For the CDR3, the DNA is TGTGCCAGCAGCAGGGGGCGAGGCTACACCTTC. It yields the protein CASSRGRGYTF.

The count of this clone is one. This chain links TRBV5-1 with TRBJ2-5; 8 nucleotides line up with TRBD1. This CDR3 is 14 amino acids long. V was pared by 2 bases and J by 5 bases, with 5 bases of the junction left unmatched. Germline-derived CDR1 and CDR2 are SGHRS and YFSETQ. The CDR3 is CASSFDRGVETQYF. In nucleotides, the CDR3 is TGCGCCAGCAGCTTCGACAGGGGCGTGGAGACCCAGTACTTC.

The chain links TRBV24-1 to TRBJ2-2, with TRBD1 matching over 7 bases. Trimming cost V 5 bases and J 3 bases; bases outside gene matches: 8. The CDR3 is made up of 16 amino acids. CDR1 is KGHDR, CDR2 SFDVKD, per germline. The CDR3 protein is CATSVSAGGHTGELFF. The CDR3 DNA reads as TGTGCCACCAGTGTCTCGGCAGGGGGACACACCGGGGAGCTGTTTTTT.